This T cell receptor beta chain was obtained from a study of T cell repertoires in ileal Crohn's disease. Study-level information: Every patient was operated on for stricturing (about 60%) or penetrating (39%) complications. About half of patients got postoperative therapy: approximately twelve thiopurines, 18 anti-TNF.

Overall study findings and caveats: Compared with CD4 T cells, sorted CD8 cells carried more expanded clones.

Adults with ileal or ileocolonic Crohn's disease and an indication for resection were eligible. Worth noting for this clone: Its antigen is unidentified.

Generated by immunoSEQ multiplex PCR, the TCRdb table keeps only in-frame clones and is missing some. The top ten clones hold 4.9% of a sample with several thousand clones, roughly four fifths of them seen once. The source of this sequence is an adult with Crohn's disease. The sequenced material came from ileal tissue.

The CDR3: CASSPIAASTDTQYF. CDR3 DNA sequence: TGTGCCAGCTCTCCGATAGCGGCTAGCACAGATACGCAGTATTTT. The chain is built from TRBV18 and TRBJ2-3, with D possibly matching TRBD2 (6 bases). Trimming took 6 bases from V and 0 from J, leaving 13 bases between them. The germline V gene has CDR1 KGHSH and CDR2 LQKENI. The CDR3 spans 15 residues.